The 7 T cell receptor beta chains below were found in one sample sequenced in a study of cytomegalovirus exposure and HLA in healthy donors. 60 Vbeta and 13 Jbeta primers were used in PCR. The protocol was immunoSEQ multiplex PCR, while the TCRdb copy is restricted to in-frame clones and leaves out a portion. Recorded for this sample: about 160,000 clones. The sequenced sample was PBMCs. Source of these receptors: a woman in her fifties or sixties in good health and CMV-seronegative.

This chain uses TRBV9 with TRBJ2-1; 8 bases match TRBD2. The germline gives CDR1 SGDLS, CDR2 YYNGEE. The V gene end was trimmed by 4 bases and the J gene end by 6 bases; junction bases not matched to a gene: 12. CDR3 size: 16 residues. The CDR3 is CASSPRLAGGLNEQFF. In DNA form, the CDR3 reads TGTGCCAGCAGCCCCCGCTTGGCGGGGGGTCTCAATGAGCAGTTCTTC.

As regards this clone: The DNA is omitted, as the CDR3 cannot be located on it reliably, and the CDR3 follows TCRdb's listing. The CDR3 sequence: CASSVGTGSYNEQFF. The rearrangement links TRBV21-1 to TRBJ2-1; the table's D gene call, TRBD1, was not cross checked with the DNA. TRBV21-1 is designated a pseudogene. Including both end residues, the CDR3 is 15 amino acids long.

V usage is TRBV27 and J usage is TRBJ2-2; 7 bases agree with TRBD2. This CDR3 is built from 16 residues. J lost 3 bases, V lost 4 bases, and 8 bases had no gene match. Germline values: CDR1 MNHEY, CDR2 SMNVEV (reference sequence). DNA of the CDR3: TGTGCCAGCAGTTCCCCCATGCGGGAGTACACCGGGGAGCTGTTTTTT. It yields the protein CASSSPMREYTGELFF.

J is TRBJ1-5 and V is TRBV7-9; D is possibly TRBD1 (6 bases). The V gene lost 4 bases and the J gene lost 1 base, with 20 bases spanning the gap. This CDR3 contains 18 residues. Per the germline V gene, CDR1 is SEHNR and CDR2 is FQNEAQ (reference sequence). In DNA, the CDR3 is TGTGCCAGCAGCTCCGGAAGGGGGAACACGGGGAGCAATCAGCCCCAGCATTTT. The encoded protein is CASSSGRGNTGSNQPQHF. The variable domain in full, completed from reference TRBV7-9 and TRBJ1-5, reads DTGVSQNPRHKITKRGQNVTFRCDPISEHNRLYWYRQTLGQGPEFLTYFQNEAQLEKSRLLSDRFSAERPKGSFSTLEIQRTEQGDSAMYLCASSSGRGNTGSNQPQHFGDGTRLSIL.

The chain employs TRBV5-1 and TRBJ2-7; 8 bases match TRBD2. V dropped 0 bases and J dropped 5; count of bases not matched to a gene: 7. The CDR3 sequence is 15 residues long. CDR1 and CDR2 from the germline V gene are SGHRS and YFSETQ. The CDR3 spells CASSLAGREAHEQYF. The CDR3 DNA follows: TGCGCCAGCAGCTTGGCCGGGAGGGAGGCCCACGAGCAGTACTTC.

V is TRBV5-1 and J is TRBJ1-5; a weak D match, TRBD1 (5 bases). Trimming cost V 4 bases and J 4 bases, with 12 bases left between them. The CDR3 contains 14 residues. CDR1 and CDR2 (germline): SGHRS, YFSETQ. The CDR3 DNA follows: TGCGCCAGCAGCCCCGACAGCGTTAATCAGCCCCAGCATTTT. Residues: CASSPDSVNQPQHF.

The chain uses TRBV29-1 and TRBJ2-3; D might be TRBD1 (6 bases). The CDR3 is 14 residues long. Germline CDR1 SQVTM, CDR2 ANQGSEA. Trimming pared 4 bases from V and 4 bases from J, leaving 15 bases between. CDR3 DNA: TGCAGCGTTGCGCAGGGGAGTGGTCCAGATACGCAGTATTTT. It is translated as CSVAQGSGPDTQYF.